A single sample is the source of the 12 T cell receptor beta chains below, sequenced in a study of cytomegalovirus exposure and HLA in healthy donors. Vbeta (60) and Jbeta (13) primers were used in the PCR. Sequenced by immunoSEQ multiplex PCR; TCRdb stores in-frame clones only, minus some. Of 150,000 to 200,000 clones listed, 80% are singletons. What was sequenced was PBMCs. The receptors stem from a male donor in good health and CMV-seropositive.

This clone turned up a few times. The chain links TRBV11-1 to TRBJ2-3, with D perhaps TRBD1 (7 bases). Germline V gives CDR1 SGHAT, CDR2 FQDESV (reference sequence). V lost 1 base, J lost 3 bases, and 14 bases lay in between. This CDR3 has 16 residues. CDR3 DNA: TGTGCCAGCAGCTTAGAGCAGGGGGGCGTAACAGATACGCAGTATTTT. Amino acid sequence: CASSLEQGGVTDTQYF.

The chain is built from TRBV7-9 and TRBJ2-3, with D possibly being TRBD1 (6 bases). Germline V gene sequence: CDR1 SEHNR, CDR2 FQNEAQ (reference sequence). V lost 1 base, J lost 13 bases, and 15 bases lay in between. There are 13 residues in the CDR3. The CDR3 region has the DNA TGTGCCAGCAGCTTAGGCAACAGGGCCGAGGAGTATTTT. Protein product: CASSLGNRAEEYF.

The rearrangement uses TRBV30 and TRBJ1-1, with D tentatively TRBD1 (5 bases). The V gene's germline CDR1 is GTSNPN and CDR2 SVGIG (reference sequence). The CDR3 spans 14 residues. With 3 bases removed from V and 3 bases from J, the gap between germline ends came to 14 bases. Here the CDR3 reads CAWRGLGGYTEAFF. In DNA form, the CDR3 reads TGTGCCTGGAGGGGACTCGGCGGGTACACTGAAGCTTTCTTT.

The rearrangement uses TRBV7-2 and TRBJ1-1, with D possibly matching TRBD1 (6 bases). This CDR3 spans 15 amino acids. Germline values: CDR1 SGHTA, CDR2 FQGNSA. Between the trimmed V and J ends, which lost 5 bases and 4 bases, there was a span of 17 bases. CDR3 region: CASSPSRDKSTEAFF. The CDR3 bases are TGTGCCAGCAGCCCGAGTCGGGACAAGAGCACTGAAGCTTTCTTT.

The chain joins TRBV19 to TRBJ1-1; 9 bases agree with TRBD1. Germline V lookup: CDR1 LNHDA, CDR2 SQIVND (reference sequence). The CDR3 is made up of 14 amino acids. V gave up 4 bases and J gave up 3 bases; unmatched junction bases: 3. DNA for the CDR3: TGTGCCAGTAGTACGGGACAGGGCCACACTGAAGCTTTCTTT. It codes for CASSTGQGHTEAFF.

The CDR3 spells CASSQIAGITDTQYF. The CDR3 coding sequence is TGTGCCAGCAGTCAGATAGCGGGGATAACAGATACGCAGTATTTT. This sequence joins TRBV27 and TRBJ2-3; 8 nucleotides align to TRBD2. V shed 5 bases and J 3 bases; nucleotides not matched to a gene: 7. In germline, CDR1 is MNHEY, CDR2 SMNVEV (reference sequence). This CDR3 region has 15 residues.

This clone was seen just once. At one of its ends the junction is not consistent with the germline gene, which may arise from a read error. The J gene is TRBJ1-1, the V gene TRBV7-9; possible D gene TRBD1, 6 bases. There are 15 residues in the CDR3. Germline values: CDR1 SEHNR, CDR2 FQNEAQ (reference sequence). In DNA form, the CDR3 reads TGTTCCAGCAGCAATTCGGACAGCTGGAACACTGAAGCTTTCTTT. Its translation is CSSSNSDSWNTEAFF.

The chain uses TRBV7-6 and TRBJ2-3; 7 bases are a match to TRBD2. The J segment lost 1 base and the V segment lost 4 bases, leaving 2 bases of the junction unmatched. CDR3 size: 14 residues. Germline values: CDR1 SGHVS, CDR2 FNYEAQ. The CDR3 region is CASSWGRGTDTQYF. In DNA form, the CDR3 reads TGTGCCAGCAGCTGGGGGAGGGGCACAGATACGCAGTATTTT. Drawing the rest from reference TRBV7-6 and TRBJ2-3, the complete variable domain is GAGVSQSPRYKVTKRGQDVALRCDPISGHVSLYWYRQALGQGPEFLTYFNYEAQQDKSGLPNDRFSAERPEGSISTLTIQRTEQRDSAMYRCASSWGRGTDTQYFGPGTRLTVL.

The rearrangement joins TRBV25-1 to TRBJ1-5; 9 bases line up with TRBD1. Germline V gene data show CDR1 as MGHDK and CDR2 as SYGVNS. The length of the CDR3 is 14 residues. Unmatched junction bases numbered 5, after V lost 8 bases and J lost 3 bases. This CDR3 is CASSGTGYNQPQHF. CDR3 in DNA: TGTGCCAGCTCCGGGACAGGGTACAATCAGCCCCAGCATTTT.

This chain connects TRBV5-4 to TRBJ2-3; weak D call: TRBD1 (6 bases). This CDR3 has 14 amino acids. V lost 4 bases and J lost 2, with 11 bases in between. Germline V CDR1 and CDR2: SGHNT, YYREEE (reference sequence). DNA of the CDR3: TGTGCCAGCAGCCCAACAGGGTTCACAGATACGCAGTATTTT. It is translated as CASSPTGFTDTQYF.

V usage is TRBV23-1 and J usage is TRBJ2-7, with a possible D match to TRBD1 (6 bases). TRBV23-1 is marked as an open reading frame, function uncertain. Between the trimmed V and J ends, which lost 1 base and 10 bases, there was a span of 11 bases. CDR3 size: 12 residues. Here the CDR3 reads CASSQYRVFQYF. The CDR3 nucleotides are TGCGCCAGCAGTCAATACAGGGTATTCCAGTACTTC.

The DNA for the CDR3 is TGTGCCAGCAAATTGACGGAGGGCACAGATACGCAGTATTTT. The encoded protein is CASKLTEGTDTQYF. The chain combines TRBV6-1 with TRBJ2-3; tentatively, D is TRBD2 (5 bases). V was clipped by 7 bases and J by 1 base, with 12 bases between them. CDR1 and CDR2 from the germline V gene are MNHNS and SASEGT. This CDR3 region has 14 residues.